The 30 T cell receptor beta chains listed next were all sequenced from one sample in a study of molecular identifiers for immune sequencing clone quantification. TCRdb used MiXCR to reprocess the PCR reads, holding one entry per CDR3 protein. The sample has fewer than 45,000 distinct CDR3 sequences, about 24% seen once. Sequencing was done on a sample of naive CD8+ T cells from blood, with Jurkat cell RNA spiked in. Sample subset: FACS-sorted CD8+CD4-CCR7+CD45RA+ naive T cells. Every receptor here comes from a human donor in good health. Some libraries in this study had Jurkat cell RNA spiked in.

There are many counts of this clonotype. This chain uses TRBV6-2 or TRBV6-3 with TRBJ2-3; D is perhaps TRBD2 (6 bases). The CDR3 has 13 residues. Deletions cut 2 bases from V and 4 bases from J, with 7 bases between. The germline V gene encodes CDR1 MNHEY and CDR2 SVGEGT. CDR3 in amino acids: CASSYPGADTQYF. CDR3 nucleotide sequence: TGTGCCAGCAGTTACCCGGGGGCAGATACGCAGTATTTT.

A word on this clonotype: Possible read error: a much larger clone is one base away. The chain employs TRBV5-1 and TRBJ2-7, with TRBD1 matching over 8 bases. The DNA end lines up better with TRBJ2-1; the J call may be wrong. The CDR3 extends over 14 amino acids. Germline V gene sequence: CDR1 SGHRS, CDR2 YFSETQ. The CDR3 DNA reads TGCGCCAGCAGCTTGGGGCAGGGGGCGTACGAGCAGTTCTTC. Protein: CASSLGQGAYEQFF.

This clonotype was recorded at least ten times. The CDR3 coding sequence is TGTGCCAGCAGCCCGACGAGTTCAGCCCAGTACTTC. It codes for CASSPTSSAQYF. This chain connects TRBV7-9 to TRBJ2-5; no clear D gene. The V end was cut by 5 bases, the J end by 9 bases, with 13 bases between. CDR3 length equals 12 residues. Per the germline V gene, CDR1 is SEHNR and CDR2 is FQNEAQ (reference sequence).

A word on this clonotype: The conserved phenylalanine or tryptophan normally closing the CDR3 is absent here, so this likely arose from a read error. The CDR3 DNA is TGTGCCAGCAGCGCGAGCGGTGCCTACGAGCAGTACTGC. This gives the protein CASSASGAYEQYC. The rearrangement uses TRBV5-4 and TRBJ2-7, with D maybe TRBD2 (5 bases). Trimming left V 4 bases short and J 2 bases short, with 10 bases between. Germline lookup yields CDR1 SGHNT and CDR2 YYREEE (reference sequence). The CDR3 extends over 13 amino acids.

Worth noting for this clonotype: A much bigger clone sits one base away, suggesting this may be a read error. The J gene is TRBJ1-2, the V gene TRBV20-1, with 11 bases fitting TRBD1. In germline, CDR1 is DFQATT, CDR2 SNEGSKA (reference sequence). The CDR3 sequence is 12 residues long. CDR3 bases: TGCTGTGCTACGGACAGGGGGCCCGGCTACACCTTC. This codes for CCATDRGPGYTF.

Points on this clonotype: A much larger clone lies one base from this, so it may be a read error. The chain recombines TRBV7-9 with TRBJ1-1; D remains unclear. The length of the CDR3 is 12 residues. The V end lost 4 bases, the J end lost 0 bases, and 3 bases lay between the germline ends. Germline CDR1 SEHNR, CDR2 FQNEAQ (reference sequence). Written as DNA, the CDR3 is TGTGCCAGCAGCTCCGTGAACACTGAAGCTTTCTTT. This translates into CASSSVNTEAFF. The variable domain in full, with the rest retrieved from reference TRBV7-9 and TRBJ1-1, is DTGVSQNPRHKITKRGQNVTFRCDPISEHNRLYWYRQTLGQGPEFLTYFQNEAQLEKSRLLSDRFSAERPKGSFSTLEIQRTEQGDSAMYLCASSSVNTEAFFGQGTRLTVV.

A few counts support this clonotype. The chain's CDR3 is CASRDRGSGNTIYF. The CDR3 DNA sequence: TGTGCCAGCAGGGACAGGGGGAGTGGAAACACCATATATTTT. This chain joins TRBV7-9 and TRBJ1-3; 10 bases match TRBD1. In germline, CDR1 is SEHNR, CDR2 FQNEAQ (reference sequence). Trimming removed 6 bases from V and 3 bases from J; junction bases left unmatched: 2. This CDR3 region has 14 residues.

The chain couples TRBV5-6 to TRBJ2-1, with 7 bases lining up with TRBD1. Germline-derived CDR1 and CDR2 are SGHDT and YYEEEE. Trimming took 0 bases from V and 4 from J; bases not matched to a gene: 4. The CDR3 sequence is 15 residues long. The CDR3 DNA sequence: TGTGCCAGCAGCTTGGACAGGGGACCTTACAATGAGCAGTTCTTC. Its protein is CASSLDRGPYNEQFF.

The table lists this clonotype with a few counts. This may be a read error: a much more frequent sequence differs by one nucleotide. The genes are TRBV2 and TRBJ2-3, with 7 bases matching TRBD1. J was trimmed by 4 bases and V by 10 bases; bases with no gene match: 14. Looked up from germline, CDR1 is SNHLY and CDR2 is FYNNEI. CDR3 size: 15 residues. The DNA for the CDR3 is TGTGCCATCTTGTCCCGGACAGGTCGGCCAGATACGCAGTATTTT. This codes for CAILSRTGRPDTQYF.

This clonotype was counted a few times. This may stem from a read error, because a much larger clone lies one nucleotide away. This CDR3 is CASSPGPNTEAFF. The DNA for the CDR3 is TGTGCCAGCAGTCCCGGACCCAACACTGAAGCTTTCTTT. V is TRBV6-2 or TRBV6-3 and J is TRBJ1-1; D is uncertain. Germline V gene lookup returns CDR1 MNHEY and CDR2 SVGEGT. CDR3 length equals 13 residues. Trimming removed 5 bases from V and 2 bases from J, with 9 bases in between.

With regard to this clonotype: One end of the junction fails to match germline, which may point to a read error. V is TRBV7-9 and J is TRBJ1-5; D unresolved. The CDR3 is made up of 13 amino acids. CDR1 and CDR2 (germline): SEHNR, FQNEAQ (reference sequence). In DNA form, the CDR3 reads TGTGCCAGCCGCCCCCCTCACAATCAGCCCCCGCATTTT. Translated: CASRPPHNQPPHF.

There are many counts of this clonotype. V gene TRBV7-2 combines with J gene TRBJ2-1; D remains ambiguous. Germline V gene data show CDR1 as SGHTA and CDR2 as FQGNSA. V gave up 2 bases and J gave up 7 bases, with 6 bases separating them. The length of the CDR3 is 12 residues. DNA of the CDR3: TGTGCCAGCAGCTTATTTGCGAATGAGCAGTTCTTC. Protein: CASSLFANEQFF.

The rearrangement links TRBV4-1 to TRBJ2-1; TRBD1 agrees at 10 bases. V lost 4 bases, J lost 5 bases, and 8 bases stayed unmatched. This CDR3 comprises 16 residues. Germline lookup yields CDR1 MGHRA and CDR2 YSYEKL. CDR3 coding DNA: TGCGCCAGCAGCCGGTCACCCGGGACAGGGGACAATGAGCAGTTCTTC. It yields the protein CASSRSPGTGDNEQFF.

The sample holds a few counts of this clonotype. DNA for the CDR3: TGTGCCAGTACTCATGGGAGGTTAGGGCAGTTCTTC. Encoded protein: CASTHGRLGQFF. J is TRBJ2-1 and V is TRBV19; a possible D gene is TRBD2 (6 bases). The V gene's germline CDR1 is LNHDA and CDR2 SQIVND (reference sequence). V was clipped by 7 bases and J by 12 bases, with 16 bases between them. This CDR3 comprises 12 residues.

The CDR3 DNA reads TGTGCCAGCAGTTTAAGCTTTACCGGGAGAACAGATACGCAGTATTTT. Translated: CASSLSFTGRTDTQYF. V and J are TRBV28 and TRBJ2-3; a possible D gene is TRBD2 (6 bases). The ends were cut back, 2 bases at V and 3 bases at J, with 15 bases in the middle. The CDR3 totals 16 residues. CDR1 MDHEN and CDR2 SYDVKM come from the germline V gene.

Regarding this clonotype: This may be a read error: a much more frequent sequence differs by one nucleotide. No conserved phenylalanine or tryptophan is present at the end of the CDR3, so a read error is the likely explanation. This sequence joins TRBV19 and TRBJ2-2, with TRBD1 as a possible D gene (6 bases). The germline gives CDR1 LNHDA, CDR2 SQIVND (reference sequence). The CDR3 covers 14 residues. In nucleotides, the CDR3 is TGTGCCAGTAGGATAGGGGGGAACACCGGGGAGCTGTTTTCT. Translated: CASRIGGNTGELFS.

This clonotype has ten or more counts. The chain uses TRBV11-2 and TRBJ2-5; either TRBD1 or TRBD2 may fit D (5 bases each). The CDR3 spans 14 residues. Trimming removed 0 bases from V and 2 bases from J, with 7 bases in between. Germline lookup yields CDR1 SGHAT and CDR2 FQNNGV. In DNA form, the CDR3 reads TGTGCCAGCAGCTTAGAATGGGGGCAAGAGACCCAGTACTTC. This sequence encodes CASSLEWGQETQYF.

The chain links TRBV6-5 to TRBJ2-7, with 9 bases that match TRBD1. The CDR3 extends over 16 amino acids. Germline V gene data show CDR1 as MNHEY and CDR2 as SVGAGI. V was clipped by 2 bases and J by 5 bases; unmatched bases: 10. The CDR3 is CASSYGLGQGNDEQYF. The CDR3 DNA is TGTGCCAGCAGTTACGGATTAGGACAGGGGAACGACGAGCAGTACTTC.

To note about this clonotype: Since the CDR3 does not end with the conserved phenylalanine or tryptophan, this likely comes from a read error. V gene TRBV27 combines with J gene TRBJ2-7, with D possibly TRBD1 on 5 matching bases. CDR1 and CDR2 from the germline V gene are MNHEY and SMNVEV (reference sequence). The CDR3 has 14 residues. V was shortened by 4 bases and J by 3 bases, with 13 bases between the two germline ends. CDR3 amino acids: CASSWAGPGYEQYL. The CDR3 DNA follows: TGTGCCAGCAGTTGGGCAGGGCCCGGCTACGAGCAGTACCTC.

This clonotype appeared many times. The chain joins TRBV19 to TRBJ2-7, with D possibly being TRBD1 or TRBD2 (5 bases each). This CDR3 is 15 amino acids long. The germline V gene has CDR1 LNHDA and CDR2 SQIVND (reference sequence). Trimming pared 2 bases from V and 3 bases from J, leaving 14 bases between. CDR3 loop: CASSISLRGDYEQYF. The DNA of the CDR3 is TGTGCCAGTAGTATAAGCCTACGGGGCGACTACGAGCAGTACTTC.

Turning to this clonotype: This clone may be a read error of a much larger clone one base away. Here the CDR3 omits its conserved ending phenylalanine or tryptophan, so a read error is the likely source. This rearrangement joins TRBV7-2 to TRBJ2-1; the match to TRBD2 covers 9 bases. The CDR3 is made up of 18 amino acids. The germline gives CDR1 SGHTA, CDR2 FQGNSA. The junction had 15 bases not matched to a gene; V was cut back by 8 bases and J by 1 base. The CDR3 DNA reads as TGTGCCAGCCGCTACGGGTCAGGACTAGCGCCTTCCTACAATGAGCAGTTCCTC. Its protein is CASRYGSGLAPSYNEQFL.

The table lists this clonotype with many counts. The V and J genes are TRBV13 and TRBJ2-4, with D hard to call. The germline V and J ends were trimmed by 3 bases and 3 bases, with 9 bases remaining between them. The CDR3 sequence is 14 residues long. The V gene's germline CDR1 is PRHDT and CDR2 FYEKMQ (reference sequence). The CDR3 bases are TGTGCCAGCAGCTTCCTAGACGGCAAAAACATTCAGTACTTC. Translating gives CASSFLDGKNIQYF. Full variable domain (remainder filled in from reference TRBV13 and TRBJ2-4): AAGVIQSPRHLIKEKRETATLKCYPIPRHDTVYWYQQGPGQDPQFLISFYEKMQSDKGSIPDRFSAQQFSDYHSELNMSSLELGDSALYFCASSFLDGKNIQYFGAGTRLSVL.

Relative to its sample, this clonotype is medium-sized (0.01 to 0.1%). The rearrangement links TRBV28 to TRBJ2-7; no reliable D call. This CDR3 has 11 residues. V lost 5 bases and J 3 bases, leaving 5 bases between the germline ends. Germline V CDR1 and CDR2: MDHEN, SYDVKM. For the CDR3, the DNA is TGTGCCAGCAGTGCCAGCTACGAGCAGTACTTC. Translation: CASSASYEQYF.

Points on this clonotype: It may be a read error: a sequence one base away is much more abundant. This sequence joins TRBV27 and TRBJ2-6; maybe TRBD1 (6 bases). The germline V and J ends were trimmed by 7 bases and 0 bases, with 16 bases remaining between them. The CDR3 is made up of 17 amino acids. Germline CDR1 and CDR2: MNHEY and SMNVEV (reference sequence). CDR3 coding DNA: TGTGCCAGCACCCAGACAGGACCTAGCTCTGGGGCCAACGTCCTGACTTTC. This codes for CASTQTGPSSGANVLTF.

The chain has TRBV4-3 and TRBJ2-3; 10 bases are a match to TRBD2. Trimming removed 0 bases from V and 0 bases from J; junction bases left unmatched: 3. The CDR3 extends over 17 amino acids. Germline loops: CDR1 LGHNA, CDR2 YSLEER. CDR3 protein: CASSQEEAGGSTDTQYF. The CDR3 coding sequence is TGCGCCAGCAGCCAAGAAGAAGCGGGAGGGAGCACAGATACGCAGTATTTT.

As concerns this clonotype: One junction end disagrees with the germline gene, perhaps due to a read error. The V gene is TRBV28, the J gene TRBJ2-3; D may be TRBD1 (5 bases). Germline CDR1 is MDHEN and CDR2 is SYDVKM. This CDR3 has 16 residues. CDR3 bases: TGTGCCAGCAGTCCTAGAGACCCCGCAGGGCCAGATACGCGGTATTTT. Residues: CASSPRDPAGPDTRYF. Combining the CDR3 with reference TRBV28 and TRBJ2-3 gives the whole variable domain DVKVTQSSRYLVKRTGEKVFLECVQDMDHENMFWYRQDPGLGLRLIYFSYDVKMKEKGDIPEGYSVSREKKERFSLILESASTNQTSMYLCASSPRDPAGPDTRYFGPGTRLTVL.

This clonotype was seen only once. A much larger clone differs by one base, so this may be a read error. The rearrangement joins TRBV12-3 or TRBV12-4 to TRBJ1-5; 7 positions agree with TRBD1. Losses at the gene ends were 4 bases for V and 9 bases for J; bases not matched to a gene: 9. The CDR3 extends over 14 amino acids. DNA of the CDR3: TGTGCCAGCAGTTCCAGGGGGGTGGTTTCGCCCCAGCATTTT. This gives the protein CASSSRGVVSPQHF.

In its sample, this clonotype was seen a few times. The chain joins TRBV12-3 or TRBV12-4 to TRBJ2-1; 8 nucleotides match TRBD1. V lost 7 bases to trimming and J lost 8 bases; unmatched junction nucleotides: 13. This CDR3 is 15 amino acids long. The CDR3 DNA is TGTGCCAGCACCAATCCGGGACAGGAGTTCTATGAGCAGTTCTTC. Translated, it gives CASTNPGQEFYEQFF.

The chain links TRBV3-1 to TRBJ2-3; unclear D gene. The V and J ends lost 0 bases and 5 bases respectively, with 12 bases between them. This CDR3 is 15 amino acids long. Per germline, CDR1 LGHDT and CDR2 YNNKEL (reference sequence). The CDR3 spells CASSQDRQAGDTQYF. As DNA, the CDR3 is TGTGCCAGCAGCCAAGACAGGCAAGCAGGAGATACGCAGTATTTT.

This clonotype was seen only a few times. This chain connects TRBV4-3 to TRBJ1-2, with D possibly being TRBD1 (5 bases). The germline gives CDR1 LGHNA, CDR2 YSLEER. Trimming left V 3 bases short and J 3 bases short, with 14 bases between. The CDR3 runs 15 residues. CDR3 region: CASSQGRAPHYGYTF. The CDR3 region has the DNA TGCGCCAGCAGCCAGGGACGGGCACCTCACTATGGCTACACCTTC.